These 10 T cell receptor beta chains came from one sample sequenced in a study of T cells after yellow fever vaccination. TCRdb processed the 5' RACE reads anew with MiXCR; each CDR3 protein has one entry. The profile shows about 320,000 distinct CDR3 sequences, around 6.8% of them singletons. The sequencing used PBMCs, collected around 45 days after the first yellow fever vaccination. The receptors shown here come from a man between 18 and 29 years old who received the YFV17D yellow fever vaccine.

Only a few counts were recorded for this clonotype. The V and J genes are TRBV6-5 and TRBJ2-3; D unclear. V dropped 0 bases and J dropped 2 bases, with 15 bases sitting between them. The V gene's germline CDR1 is MNHEY and CDR2 SVGAGI. This CDR3 is 17 amino acids long. CDR3 in amino acids: CASSYSPSSASTDTQYF. The DNA for the CDR3 is TGTGCCAGCAGTTACTCCCCGAGTAGTGCTTCCACAGATACGCAGTATTTT.

This clonotype was counted between two and nine times. The chain couples TRBV7-2 to TRBJ2-1; 12 nucleotides agree with TRBD2. This CDR3 comprises 15 residues. Germline CDR1 reads SGHTA; CDR2 reads FQGNSA. With V trimmed by 4 bases and J by 8 bases, 6 bases remained unmatched. The CDR3 spells CASSYLAGGRDEQFF. CDR3 bases: TGTGCCAGCAGCTACCTAGCGGGGGGGAGGGATGAGCAGTTCTTC. The variable domain in full, with the rest retrieved from reference TRBV7-2 and TRBJ2-1, is GAGVSQSPSNKVTEKGKDVELRCDPISGHTALYWYRQSLGQGLEFLIYFQGNSAPDKSGLPSDRFSAERTGGSVSTLTIQRTQQEDSAVYLCASSYLAGGRDEQFFGPGTRLTVL.

Many counts were recorded for this clonotype. This chain connects TRBV4-2 to TRBJ2-5; no definite D call. The CDR3 covers 12 residues. V lost 0 bases and J 4 bases, leaving 3 bases between the germline ends. Germline V gene sequence: CDR1 LGHNA, CDR2 YNFKEQ. DNA for the CDR3: TGTGCCAGCAGCCAAGATAGAGAGACCCAGTACTTC. Protein sequence: CASSQDRETQYF.

This clonotype was counted between two and nine times. This chain uses TRBV7-2 with TRBJ2-7, with 8 bases lining up with TRBD1. CDR3 length: 14 amino acids. Trimming took 5 bases from V and 1 from J; bases not matched to a gene: 4. Germline CDR1 and CDR2: SGHTA and FQGNSA. CDR3 residues: CASSRTGGSYEQYV. The CDR3 DNA reads TGTGCCAGCAGCCGAACAGGGGGATCCTACGAGCAGTACGTC.

This clonotype appeared many times. The chain recombines TRBV4-1 with TRBJ2-5, with 7 bases lining up with TRBD1. Germline V lookup: CDR1 MGHRA, CDR2 YSYEKL. The CDR3 is 16 residues long. With 1 base clipped from V and 4 bases from J, the junction kept 9 bases outside the gene matches. CDR3 amino acids: CASSQGIQGWRETQYF. The CDR3 nucleotides are TGCGCCAGCAGCCAAGGAATACAGGGGTGGAGAGAGACCCAGTACTTC.

In its sample, this clonotype was seen a few times. The chain couples TRBV5-5 to TRBJ1-5; D ambiguous. The V end was cut by 1 base, the J end by 1 base, with 9 bases between. This CDR3 contains 15 residues. Per the germline V gene, CDR1 is SGHKS and CDR2 is YYEKEE (reference sequence). The CDR3 DNA is TGTGCCAGCAGCTTGCAGTCTGGGAGCAATCAGCCCCAGCATTTT. Its protein is CASSLQSGSNQPQHF. Combining the CDR3 with reference TRBV5-5 and TRBJ1-5 gives the whole variable domain DAGVTQSPTHLIKTRGQQVTLRCSPISGHKSVSWYQQVLGQGPQFIFQYYEKEERGRGNFPDRFSARQFPNYSSELNVNALLLGDSALYLCASSLQSGSNQPQHFGDGTRLSIL.

This clonotype was seen more than once but under ten times. V usage is TRBV15 and J usage is TRBJ2-7, with D perhaps matching TRBD1 (6 bases). V lost 0 bases and J lost 3, with 12 bases in between. Germline-derived CDR1 and CDR2 are LNHNV and YYDKDF (reference sequence). The CDR3 totals 15 residues. CDR3 in DNA: TGTGCCACCAGCAGAGATTCAGGGGCGGTCTACGAGCAGTACTTC. It is translated as CATSRDSGAVYEQYF.

This chain connects TRBV12-3 or TRBV12-4 to TRBJ1-2; TRBD1 matches at 10 bases. The CDR3 runs 14 residues. J lost 8 bases, V lost 7 bases, and 10 bases had no gene match. Written as DNA, the CDR3 is TGTGCCAGCACCTGGGGACAGGGGTTCGGCGGCTACACCTTC. It codes for CASTWGQGFGGYTF.

The CDR3 spells CASSRSTGADRPQHF. CDR3 nucleotide sequence: TGTGCCAGCAGCCGTTCGACAGGGGCGGATAGGCCCCAGCATTTT. The chain couples TRBV2 to TRBJ1-5, with 8 bases aligning to TRBD1. V lost 6 bases to trimming and J lost 9 bases; unmatched junction nucleotides: 13. Germline V lookup: CDR1 SNHLY, CDR2 FYNNEI. The CDR3 has 15 amino acids. Combining the CDR3 with reference TRBV2 and TRBJ1-5 gives the whole variable domain EPEVTQTPSHQVTQMGQEVILRCVPISNHLYFYWYRQILGQKVEFLVSFYNNEISEKSEIFDDQFSVERPDGSNFTLKIRSTKLEDSAMYFCASSRSTGADRPQHFGDGTRLSIL.

The genes are TRBV7-7 and TRBJ1-5, with a weak D call TRBD1 (5 bases). The CDR3 has 15 amino acids. Germline V gene sequence: CDR1 SSHAT, CDR2 FNYEAQ (reference sequence). The germline V and J ends were trimmed by 1 base and 5 bases, with 12 bases remaining between them. CDR3 region: CASSLEGQGYQPQHF. DNA of the CDR3: TGTGCCAGCAGCTTAGAGGGGCAGGGCTATCAGCCCCAGCATTTT.